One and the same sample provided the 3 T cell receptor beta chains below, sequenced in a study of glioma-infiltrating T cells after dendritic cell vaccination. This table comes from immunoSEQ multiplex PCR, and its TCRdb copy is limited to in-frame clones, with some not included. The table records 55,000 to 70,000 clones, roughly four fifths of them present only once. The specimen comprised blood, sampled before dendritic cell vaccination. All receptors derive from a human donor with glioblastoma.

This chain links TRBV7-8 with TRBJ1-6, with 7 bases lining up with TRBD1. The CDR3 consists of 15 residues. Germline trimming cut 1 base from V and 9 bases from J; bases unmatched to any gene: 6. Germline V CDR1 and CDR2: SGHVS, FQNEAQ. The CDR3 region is CASSLEGAGGSPLHF. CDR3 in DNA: TGTGCCAGCAGCTTAGAGGGGGCCGGTGGTTCACCCCTCCACTTT.

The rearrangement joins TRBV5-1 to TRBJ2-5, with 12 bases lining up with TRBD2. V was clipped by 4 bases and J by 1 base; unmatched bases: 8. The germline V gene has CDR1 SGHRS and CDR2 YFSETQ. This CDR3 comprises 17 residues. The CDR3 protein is CASSLRLAGALQETQYF. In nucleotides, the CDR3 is TGCGCCAGCAGCCTACGACTAGCGGGGGCACTCCAAGAGACCCAGTACTTC.

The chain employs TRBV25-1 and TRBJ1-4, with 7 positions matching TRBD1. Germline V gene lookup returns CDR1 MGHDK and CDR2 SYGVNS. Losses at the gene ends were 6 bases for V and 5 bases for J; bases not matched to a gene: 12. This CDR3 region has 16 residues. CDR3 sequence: CASSPTGTVPNEKLFF. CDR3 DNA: TGTGCCAGCAGCCCGACAGGGACGGTCCCCAATGAAAAACTGTTTTTT.